One and the same sample provided the 11 T cell receptor beta chains below, sequenced in a study of CD8+CD57+ T cells in acquired aplastic anemia. The template used for profiling TCR beta VDJ and CDR3 was genomic DNA. MiXCR was run by TCRdb on the reads, yielding one entry per CDR3 protein. This table holds 300,000 or so distinct CDR3 sequences, 56% found once. Sequencing was carried out using sorted CD4+, CD8+, or CD8+CD57+ T cells (not recorded which) from PBMCs. The receptors were sampled from a human donor with severe aplastic anemia or a healthy control (not recorded which).

J is TRBJ2-7 and V is TRBV20-1; 7 bases align to TRBD2. Trimming took 0 bases from V and 3 from J; bases not matched to a gene: 14. This CDR3 has 17 residues. Germline assignment: CDR1 DFQATT and CDR2 SNEGSKA (reference sequence). Here the CDR3 DNA reads TGCAGTGCTAGAGATGAGGTTGGCGTGTGGACTAGCTACGAGCAGTACTTC. Protein: CSARDEVGVWTSYEQYF.

The chain uses TRBV5-4 and TRBJ1-2; D not resolved. Germline V gene sequence: CDR1 SGHNT, CDR2 YYREEE (reference sequence). V was trimmed by 4 bases and J by 12 bases, leaving 16 bases between them. The CDR3 is 12 amino acids. CDR3 bases: TGTGCCAGCAGCGCCATGTACTCTGGAAACACCTTC. Amino acids: CASSAMYSGNTF. Filled out from reference TRBV5-4 and TRBJ1-2, the complete variable domain reads ETGVTQSPTHLIKTRGQQVTLRCSSQSGHNTVSWYQQALGQGPQFIFQYYREEENGRGNFPPRFSGLQFPNYSSELNVNALELDDSALYLCASSAMYSGNTFGSGTRLTVV.

This clonotype occurred a few times. The chain has TRBV7-8 and TRBJ1-1; 10 bases fit TRBD1. The V gene end was trimmed by 6 bases and the J gene end by 2 bases; junction bases not matched to a gene: 3. From germline, CDR1 is SGHVS and CDR2 FQNEAQ. CDR3 length: 14 residues. For the CDR3, the DNA is TGTGCCAGCAGGACAGGGGGCGGTAACACTGAAGCTTTCTTT. This sequence encodes CASRTGGGNTEAFF.

This rearrangement joins TRBV7-6 to TRBJ2-3; 9 nucleotides agree with TRBD2. The germline V gene has CDR1 SGHVS and CDR2 FNYEAQ. The CDR3 spans 16 residues. Trimming at V came to 5 bases and at J to 2 bases, leaving 8 bases not matched to a gene. In nucleotides, the CDR3 is TGTGCCAGCAGCAGGAGCGGGGGGACTTTCACAGATACGCAGTATTTT. This gives the protein CASSRSGGTFTDTQYF. The complete variable domain, with remaining parts taken from reference TRBV7-6 and TRBJ2-3, reads GAGVSQSPRYKVTKRGQDVALRCDPISGHVSLYWYRQALGQGPEFLTYFNYEAQQDKSGLPNDRFSAERPEGSISTLTIQRTEQRDSAMYRCASSRSGGTFTDTQYFGPGTRLTVL.

V is TRBV20-1 and J is TRBJ2-3, with TRBD2 as a possible D gene (6 bases). V was shortened by 0 bases and J by 0 bases, with 16 bases between the two germline ends. The CDR3 runs to 17 residues. Germline CDR1 and CDR2: DFQATT and SNEGSKA (reference sequence). The CDR3 is CSARDAGRAGSTDTQYF. The CDR3 DNA reads TGCAGTGCTAGAGATGCGGGACGGGCAGGGAGCACAGATACGCAGTATTTT.

This clonotype showed up just a few times. V and J are TRBV5-1 and TRBJ1-2; D gene ambiguous. CDR1 and CDR2 (germline): SGHRS, YFSETQ. This CDR3 comprises 14 residues. With 2 bases removed from V and 2 bases from J, the gap between germline ends came to 10 bases. CDR3 in amino acids: CASSFLTANYGYTF. The CDR3 nucleotides are TGCGCCAGCAGCTTTCTGACCGCAAACTATGGCTACACCTTC.

This clonotype was found many times. V and J are TRBV13 and TRBJ1-1, with D unclear. This CDR3 has 13 residues. Germline V gives CDR1 PRHDT, CDR2 FYEKMQ (reference sequence). V was trimmed by 2 bases and J by 2 bases, leaving 6 bases between them. The CDR3: CASSLRGNTEAFF. The CDR3 DNA is TGTGCCAGCAGCTTACGGGGAAACACTGAAGCTTTCTTT.

This clonotype was observed a single time. The chain combines TRBV7-9 with TRBJ1-1; tentative D call: TRBD1 (6 bases). CDR3 size: 16 residues. Germline CDR1 SEHNR, CDR2 FQNEAQ (reference sequence). V was clipped by 10 bases and J by 4 bases, with 25 bases between them. CDR3 in amino acids: CAIHREKGRSGTEAFF. Here the CDR3 DNA reads TGTGCCATTCACAGGGAAAAGGGTCGGTCGGGCACTGAAGCTTTCTTT. The full variable domain, with the rest looked up from reference TRBV7-9 and TRBJ1-1, is DTGVSQNPRHKITKRGQNVTFRCDPISEHNRLYWYRQTLGQGPEFLTYFQNEAQLEKSRLLSDRFSAERPKGSFSTLEIQRTEQGDSAMYLCAIHREKGRSGTEAFFGQGTRLTVV.

This clonotype showed up many times. The rearrangement links TRBV20-1 to TRBJ2-1; 9 nucleotides match TRBD2. V was pared by 3 bases and J by 4 bases, with 4 bases of the junction left unmatched. The germline V gene has CDR1 DFQATT and CDR2 SNEGSKA (reference sequence). This CDR3 is 14 amino acids long. CDR3 in amino acids: CSASHSGGYNEQFF. The CDR3 DNA sequence: TGCAGTGCTAGTCATAGCGGGGGTTACAATGAGCAGTTCTTC.

The chain links TRBV18 to TRBJ2-5; D unclear. Germline assignment: CDR1 KGHSH and CDR2 LQKENI. Trimming took 2 bases from V and 4 from J, leaving 14 bases between them. This CDR3 contains 15 residues. CDR3 in amino acids: CASSPWLGIPETQYF. CDR3 DNA sequence: TGTGCCAGCTCACCATGGTTGGGGATTCCAGAGACCCAGTACTTC.

This clonotype was picked up a small number of times. J is TRBJ2-7 and V is TRBV5-1; 7 positions agree with TRBD1. Germline CDR1 and CDR2: SGHRS and YFSETQ. CDR3 length: 15 amino acids. V gave up 0 bases and J gave up 2 bases; unmatched junction bases: 5. The DNA of the CDR3 is TGCGCCAGCAGCTTGGTGTATGGACAGGCCTACGAGCAGTACTTC. Protein product: CASSLVYGQAYEQYF.